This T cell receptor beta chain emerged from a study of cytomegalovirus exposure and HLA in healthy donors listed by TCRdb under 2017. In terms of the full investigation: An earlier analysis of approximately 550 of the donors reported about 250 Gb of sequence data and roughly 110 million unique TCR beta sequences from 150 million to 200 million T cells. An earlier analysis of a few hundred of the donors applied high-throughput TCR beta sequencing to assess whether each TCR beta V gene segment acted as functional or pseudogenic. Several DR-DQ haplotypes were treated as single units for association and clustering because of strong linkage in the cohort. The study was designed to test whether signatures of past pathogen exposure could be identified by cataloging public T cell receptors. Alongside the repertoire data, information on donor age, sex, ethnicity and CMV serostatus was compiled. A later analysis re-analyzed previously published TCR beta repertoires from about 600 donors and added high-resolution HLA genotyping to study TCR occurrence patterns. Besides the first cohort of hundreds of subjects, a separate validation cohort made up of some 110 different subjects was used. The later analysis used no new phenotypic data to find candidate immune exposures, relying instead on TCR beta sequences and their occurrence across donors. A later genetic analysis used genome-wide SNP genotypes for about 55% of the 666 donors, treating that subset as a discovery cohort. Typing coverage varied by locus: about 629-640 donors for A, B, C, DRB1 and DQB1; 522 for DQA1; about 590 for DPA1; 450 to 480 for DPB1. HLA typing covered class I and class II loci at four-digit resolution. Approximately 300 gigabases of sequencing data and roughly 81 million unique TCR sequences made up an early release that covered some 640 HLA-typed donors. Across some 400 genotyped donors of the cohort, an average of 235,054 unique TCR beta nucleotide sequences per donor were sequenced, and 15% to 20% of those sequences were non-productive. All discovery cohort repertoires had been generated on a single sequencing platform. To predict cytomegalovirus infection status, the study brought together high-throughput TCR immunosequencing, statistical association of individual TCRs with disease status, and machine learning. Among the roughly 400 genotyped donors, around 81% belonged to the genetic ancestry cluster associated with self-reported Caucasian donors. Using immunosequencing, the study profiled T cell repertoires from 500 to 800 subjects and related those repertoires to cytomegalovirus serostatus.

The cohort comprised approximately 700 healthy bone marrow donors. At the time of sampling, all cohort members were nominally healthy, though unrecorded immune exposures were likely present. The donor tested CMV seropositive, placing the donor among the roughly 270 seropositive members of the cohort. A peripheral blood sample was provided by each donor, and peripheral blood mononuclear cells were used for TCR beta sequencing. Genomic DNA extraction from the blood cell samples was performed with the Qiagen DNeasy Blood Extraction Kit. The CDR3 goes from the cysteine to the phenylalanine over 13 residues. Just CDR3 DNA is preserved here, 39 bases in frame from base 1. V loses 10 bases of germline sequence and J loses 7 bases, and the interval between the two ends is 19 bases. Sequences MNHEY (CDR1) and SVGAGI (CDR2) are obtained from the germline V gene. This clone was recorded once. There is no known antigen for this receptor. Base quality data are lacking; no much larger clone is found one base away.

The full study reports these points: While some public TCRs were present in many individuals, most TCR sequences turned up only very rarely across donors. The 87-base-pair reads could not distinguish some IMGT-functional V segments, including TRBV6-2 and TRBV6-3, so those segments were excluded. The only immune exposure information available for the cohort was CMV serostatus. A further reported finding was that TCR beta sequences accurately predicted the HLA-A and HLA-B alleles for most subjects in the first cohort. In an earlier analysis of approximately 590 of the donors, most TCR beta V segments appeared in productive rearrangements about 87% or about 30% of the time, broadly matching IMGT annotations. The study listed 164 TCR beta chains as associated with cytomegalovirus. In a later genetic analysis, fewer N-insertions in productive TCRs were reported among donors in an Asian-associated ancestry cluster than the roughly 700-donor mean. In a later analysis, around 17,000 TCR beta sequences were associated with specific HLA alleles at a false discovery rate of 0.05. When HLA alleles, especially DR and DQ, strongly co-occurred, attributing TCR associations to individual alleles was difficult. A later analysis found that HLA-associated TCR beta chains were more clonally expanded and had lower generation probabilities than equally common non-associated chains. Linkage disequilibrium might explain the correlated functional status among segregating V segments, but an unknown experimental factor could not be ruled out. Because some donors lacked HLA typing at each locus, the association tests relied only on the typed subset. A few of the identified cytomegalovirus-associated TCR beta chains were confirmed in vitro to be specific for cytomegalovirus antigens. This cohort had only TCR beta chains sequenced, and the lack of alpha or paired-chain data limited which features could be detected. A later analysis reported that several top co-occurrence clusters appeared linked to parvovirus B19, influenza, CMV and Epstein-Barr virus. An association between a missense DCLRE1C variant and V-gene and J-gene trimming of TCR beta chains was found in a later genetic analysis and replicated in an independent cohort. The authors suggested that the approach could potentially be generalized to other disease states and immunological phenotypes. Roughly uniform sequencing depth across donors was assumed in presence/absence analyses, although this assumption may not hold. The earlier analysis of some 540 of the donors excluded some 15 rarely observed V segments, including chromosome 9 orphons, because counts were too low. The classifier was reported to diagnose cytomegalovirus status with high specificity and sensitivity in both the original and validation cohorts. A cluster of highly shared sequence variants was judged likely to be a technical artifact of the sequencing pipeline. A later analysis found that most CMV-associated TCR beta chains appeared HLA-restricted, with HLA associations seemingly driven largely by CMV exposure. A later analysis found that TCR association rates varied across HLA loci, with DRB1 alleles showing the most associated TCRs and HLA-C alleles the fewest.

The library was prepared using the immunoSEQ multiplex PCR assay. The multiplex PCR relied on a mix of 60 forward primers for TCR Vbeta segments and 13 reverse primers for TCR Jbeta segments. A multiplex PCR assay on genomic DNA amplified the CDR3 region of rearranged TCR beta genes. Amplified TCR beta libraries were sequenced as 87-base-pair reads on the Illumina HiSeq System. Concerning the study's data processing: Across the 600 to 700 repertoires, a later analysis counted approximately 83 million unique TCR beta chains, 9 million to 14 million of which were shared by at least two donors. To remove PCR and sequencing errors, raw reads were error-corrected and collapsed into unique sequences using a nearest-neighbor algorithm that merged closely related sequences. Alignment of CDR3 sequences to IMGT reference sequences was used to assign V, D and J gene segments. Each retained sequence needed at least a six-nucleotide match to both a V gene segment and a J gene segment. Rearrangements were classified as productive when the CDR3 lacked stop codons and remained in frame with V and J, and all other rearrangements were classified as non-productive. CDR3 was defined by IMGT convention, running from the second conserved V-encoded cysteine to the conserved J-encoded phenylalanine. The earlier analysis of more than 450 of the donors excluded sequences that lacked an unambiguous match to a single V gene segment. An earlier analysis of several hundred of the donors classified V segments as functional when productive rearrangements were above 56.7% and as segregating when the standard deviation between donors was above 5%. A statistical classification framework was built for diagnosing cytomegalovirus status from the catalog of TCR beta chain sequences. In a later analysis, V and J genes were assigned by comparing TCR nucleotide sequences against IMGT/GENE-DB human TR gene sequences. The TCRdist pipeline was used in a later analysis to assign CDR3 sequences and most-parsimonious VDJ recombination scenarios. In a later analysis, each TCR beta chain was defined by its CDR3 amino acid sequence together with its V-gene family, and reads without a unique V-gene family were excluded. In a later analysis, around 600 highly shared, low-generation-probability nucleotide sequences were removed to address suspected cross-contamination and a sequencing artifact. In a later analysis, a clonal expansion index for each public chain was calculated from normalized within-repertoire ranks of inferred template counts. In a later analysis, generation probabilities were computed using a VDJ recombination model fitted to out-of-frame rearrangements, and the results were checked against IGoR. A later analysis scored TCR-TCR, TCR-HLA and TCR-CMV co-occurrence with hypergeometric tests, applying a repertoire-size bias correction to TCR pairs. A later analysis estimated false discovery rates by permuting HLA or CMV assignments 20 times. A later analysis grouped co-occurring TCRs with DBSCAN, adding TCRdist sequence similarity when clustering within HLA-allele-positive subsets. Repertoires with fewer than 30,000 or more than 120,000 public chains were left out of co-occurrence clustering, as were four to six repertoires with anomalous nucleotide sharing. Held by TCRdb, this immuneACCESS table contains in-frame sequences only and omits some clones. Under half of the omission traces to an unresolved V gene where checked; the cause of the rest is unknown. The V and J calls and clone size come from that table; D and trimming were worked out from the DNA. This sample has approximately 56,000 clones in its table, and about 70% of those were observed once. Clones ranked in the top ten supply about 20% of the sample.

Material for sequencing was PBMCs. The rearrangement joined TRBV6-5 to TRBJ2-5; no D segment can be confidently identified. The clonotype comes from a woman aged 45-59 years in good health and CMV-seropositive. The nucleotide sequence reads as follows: TGTGCCACCCCGACCGGCCTAGTGGTGACCCAGTACTTC. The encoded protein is CATPTGLVVTQYF.